This TCR beta chain emerged from a study of blood T cell repertoires in COVID-19. The J segment lost 0 bases and the V segment lost 2 bases, leaving 12 bases of the junction unmatched. The CDR3 spans 21 residues. The germline V gene has CDR1 WSHSY and CDR2 SAAADI. In the authors' methods: Amplification of reference gene primers provided the estimated nucleated cell counts. Sequencing was performed with immunoSEQ multiplex PCR; in TCRdb, only in-frame clones are kept and a portion is missing. Clone size and V and J calls were adopted from that table, with D and trimming inferred from the DNA. The sample lists approximately 89,000 clones, 80% to 95% seen once, with about 6.6% in the top ten.

Sequencing was carried out using peripheral blood. This chain connects TRBV10-2 to TRBJ2-1; 14 bases match TRBD2. The receptor comes from a woman aged 55-70 years with active COVID-19. The CDR3 DNA reads as TGCGCCAGCAGTGAGATTCCGGGACTAGCGGGAGTCGGTACCTCCTACAATGAGCAGTTCTTC. Encoded protein: CASSEIPGLAGVGTSYNEQFF.